What follows describes a single T cell receptor beta chain. This sample stems from a study of blood T cell repertoires in COVID-19. Germline V gene data show CDR1 as SGHAT and CDR2 as FQNNGV. V dropped 2 bases and J dropped 5 bases, with 6 bases sitting between them. CDR3 length: 12 residues. Sequenced by immunoSEQ multiplex PCR; TCRdb stores in-frame clones only, minus some. Among over 350,000 clones, about 83% were seen once, and the ten largest hold approximately 9.3%. The chain uses TRBV11-2 and TRBJ1-1, with unresolved D. The clonotype was recovered from a woman in her 50s who had recovered from COVID-19. The sequencing sample was made of PBMCs or T cells enriched from blood (not recorded which). The CDR3 sequence is CASSLMRTEAFF. In DNA form, the CDR3 reads TGTGCCAGCAGCTTAATGAGGACTGAAGCTTTCTTT.